This section outlines one TCR beta chain sequence together with its context. Its antigen remains undetermined. No qualities accompany the bases; no much larger clone lies one base away. The source of the sample is a study of blood T cells in healthy people across ages (dated by TCRdb to between 2015 and 2017). The study in broad terms: In model experiments, template switching captured about one uniquely barcoded TCR beta cDNA molecule for every two T cells. For two donors (one aged 18 to 30 and one aged 80 or older), the study analyzed two additional independent replicas of 1 million unique cDNA reads from the same blood draw. To avoid experimental bias, donors of different ages were distributed randomly across sequencing lanes. Four age groups were formed from the donors: young (average 16 years), middle-aged (approximately 40), aged (roughly 58) and long-lived (about 80). The study measured age-related changes in TCR beta repertoire diversity using deep sequencing normalized with unique cDNA molecular identifiers.

The paper's findings and limits, for the study overall: A strong correlation was found between observed TCR beta diversity and the percentage of naive T cells measured by flow cytometry. Donor CMV infection status was unknown, potentially confounding age-related changes in expanded clonotypes. Bulk unsorted PBMC profiling prevented conclusive comparison of naive and antigen-experienced compartments. As age increased, observed TCR beta diversity per million T cells dropped in a roughly linear way, and a significant reduction was already evident by age about 36. Compared with the aged group, more naive CD4+ T cells, fewer expanded clones and increased TCR diversity were shown by the long-lived group, suggesting age selection. Estimates of total diversity from one million sequenced T cells were regarded as lower bounds and underestimates.

Library method: 5' RACE. The sequencer listed for this sample is Illumina HiSeq 2500. A second PCR of roughly 6 to 12 cycles was run with a J-beta primer mix and a sample-barcoded 5' primer. A unique molecular identifier was introduced onto each TCR beta cDNA molecule by a template-switch 5' adaptor carrying 12 random nucleotides. Each sample yielded at least 3 million CDR3-containing paired-end reads. First-strand cDNA synthesis was performed from all RNA using the Mint cDNA synthesis kit, with priming by a TRBC-specific oligonucleotide. Following uracil-DNA glycosylase treatment, a first 18-cycle PCR with universal primers M1SS and BC2_uni_R was performed on all cDNA. As for how the authors treated the data: Each sample was normalized by randomly selecting 1 million high-quality reads, each carrying a distinct molecular identifier. Reads sharing molecular identifiers were discarded rather than binned into consensus sequences. MiTCR, run with a Q25 quality threshold and the strictest error-elimination algorithm, handled CDR3 identification, clonotype clustering and error correction. Lower-bound total TCR beta diversity was estimated with a nonparametric unseen species model using Euler transformation. TCRdb handled the public reads itself, with Q25 trimming in fastp and clone calling in MiXCR, and kept productive beta chains. Entries are consolidated by CDR3 protein sequence, retaining the most common genes and DNA. V and J calls and clone size were set by TCRdb, not the authors. Within this sample are some 1.5 million distinct CDR3 sequences, with 28% of them counted one time only. The leading ten clones occupy less than 9.5% of the sample.

Via the germline V gene, CDR1 is MNHEY and CDR2 SVGEGT. The trim is 5 bases for V and 7 bases for J, with a gap of 18 bases between the germline ends. Inclusive of the bounding cysteine and phenylalanine, the CDR3 is 15 residues long. CDR3 DNA is the only sequence kept; it has 45 bases, read in frame from the first base. Systemically healthy Caucasian individuals from Russia, some 40 in total and aged about 6 to 90 years, were included as donors. Each donor gave approximately 10 milliliters of peripheral blood, collected into EDTA-treated Vacutainer tubes. Ficoll-Paque density-gradient centrifugation was used to isolate PBMCs, with at least 7 million per sample. Trizol reagent was used to extract total RNA from PBMCs, with at least 6 micrograms per sample. The percentages of naive CD45RAhigh/CD27high T cells were determined by flow cytometry on a PBMC aliquot from every donor.

The origin of this receptor is a woman in her 30s in good health. Recombination linked TRBV6-2 or TRBV6-3 to TRBJ2-1; TRBD2 is a weak D gene call, 5 bases matching. Sequenced: blood. The sequenced DNA: TGTGCCAGCAGTACCTTCCGGGGATGGTTGAATGAGCAGTTCTTC. It translates as CASSTFRGWLNEQFF.